This T cell receptor beta chain originates from a study of PD-1 blockade in classical Hodgkin lymphoma. About the research overall: Nivolumab dosed at 3 mg/kg went to patients intravenously every 2 weeks.

Time point defined: cycle 4 day 1 (C4D1), after five to seven weeks of nivolumab. Each patient's relapse followed autologous stem cell transplantation, and brentuximab vedotin exposure varied. This CDR3 spans 14 amino acids. Germline values: CDR1 ENHRY, CDR2 SYGVKD. V dropped 6 bases and J dropped 5 bases, with 17 bases sitting between them. Sequencing used immunoSEQ multiplex PCR; TCRdb keeps in-frame clones, though not all of them. The sample yields 110,000 or so clones, over 85% seen once. Here the sequenced sample was peripheral blood mononuclear cells (PBMCs), taken before the fourth cycle of nivolumab. V is TRBV10-3 and J is TRBJ2-7, with D tentatively TRBD1 or TRBD2 (5 bases each). The TCR sequence derives from a human donor with classical Hodgkin lymphoma. The CDR3 loop reads CAIRDQNRDDEQYF. Here the CDR3 DNA reads TGTGCCATCAGAGATCAAAACCGGGACGACGAGCAGTACTTC.